A single sample gave rise to the 28 T cell receptor beta chains below, sequenced in a study of cytomegalovirus exposure and HLA in healthy donors. The PCR contained 60 Vbeta and 13 Jbeta primers. Using immunoSEQ multiplex PCR, the repertoire was profiled, and TCRdb retains in-frame clones only, with some absent. Seen here are under 200,000 clones, 70% to 80% observed once, and the top ten hold approximately 0.7%. The sample was PBMCs. The source is a woman aged 40 to 55 in good health and CMV-seronegative.

The chain employs TRBV10-3 and TRBJ1-1; 7 bases are a match to TRBD1. J gave up 1 base and V 4 bases, and 3 bases lay outside the gene matches. Germline V gene data show CDR1 as ENHRY and CDR2 as SYGVKD. This CDR3 is 14 amino acids long. CDR3 nucleotides: TGTGCCATCAGTGGGACAGGATGGAACACTGAAGCTTTCTTT. Translated: CAISGTGWNTEAFF.

V and J are TRBV29-1 and TRBJ2-5; 9 bases map to TRBD2. Per germline, CDR1 SQVTM and CDR2 ANQGSEA. With V trimmed by 4 bases and J by 3 bases, 12 bases remained unmatched. This CDR3 comprises 16 residues. The CDR3 loop is CSVGKRSRGREETQYF. The CDR3 DNA sequence: TGCAGCGTTGGTAAAAGGTCTCGCGGGAGGGAAGAGACCCAGTACTTC.

This sequence joins TRBV6-5 and TRBJ1-2; D is unresolved. CDR1 and CDR2 (germline): MNHEY, SVGAGI. Trimming stripped 7 bases from V and 2 bases from J, with 17 bases between. CDR3 length: 15 residues. The CDR3 DNA follows: TGTGCCAGCACCTTCTCCCCCCAGGCGAACTATGGCTACACCTTC. Its protein product is CASTFSPQANYGYTF.

The V call is TRBV6-6, the J call TRBJ2-1, with TRBD1 matching over 8 bases. J gave up 3 bases and V 7 bases, and 2 bases lay outside the gene matches. The CDR3 length is 13 residues. CDR1 is MNHNY and CDR2 is SVGAGI in the germline V gene (reference sequence). The CDR3 sequence is CASKGQDYNEQFF. The DNA of the CDR3 is TGTGCCAGCAAGGGACAGGACTACAATGAGCAGTTCTTC.

This clone showed up just once. The chain links TRBV5-6 to TRBJ2-4; D might be TRBD1 (6 bases). CDR1 SGHDT and CDR2 YYEEEE come from the germline V gene. The CDR3 sequence is 19 residues long. V was clipped by 2 bases and J by 0 bases, with 21 bases between them. The CDR3 protein is CASSFWAGVEWLAKNIQYF. The CDR3 DNA reads TGTGCCAGCAGCTTTTGGGCAGGGGTGGAATGGTTAGCCAAAAACATTCAGTACTTC. Complete variable domain (other parts from reference TRBV5-6 and TRBJ2-4): DAGVTQSPTHLIKTRGQQVTLRCSPKSGHDTVSWYQQALGQGPQFIFQYYEEEERQRGNFPDRFSGHQFPNYSSELNVNALLLGDSALYLCASSFWAGVEWLAKNIQYFGAGTRLSVL.

J is TRBJ1-1 and V is TRBV18; D is undetermined. The CDR3 contains 13 residues. Germline CDR1 reads KGHSH; CDR2 reads LQKENI. With 2 bases removed from V and 1 base from J, the gap between germline ends came to 5 bases. The CDR3 loop reads CASSPGPNTEAFF. Written as DNA, the CDR3 is TGTGCCAGCTCACCAGGCCCGAACACTGAAGCTTTCTTT.

J is TRBJ2-7 and V is TRBV18, with D hard to call. CDR3 length: 13 amino acids. The germline CDR1 and CDR2 sequences are KGHSH and LQKENI. Trimming took 2 bases from V and 2 from J, leaving 7 bases between them. The CDR3 is CASSPDQAYEQYF. The CDR3 bases are TGTGCCAGCTCACCAGACCAGGCCTACGAGCAGTACTTC.

The rearrangement links TRBV6-1 to TRBJ2-1; the match to TRBD1 covers 7 bases. This CDR3 is built from 14 residues. Germline V CDR1 and CDR2: MNHNS, SASEGT. J was trimmed by 9 bases and V by 5 bases; bases with no gene match: 10. The CDR3: CASSFPTGQGEQFF. CDR3 coding DNA: TGTGCCAGCAGTTTTCCGACAGGGCAGGGTGAGCAGTTCTTC.

In this sample, this clone turned up once. The V gene is TRBV7-8, the J gene TRBJ1-4; perhaps TRBD1 as D (5 bases). V was cut by 6 bases and J by 4 bases, with 12 bases left in between. The germline gives CDR1 SGHVS, CDR2 FQNEAQ. This CDR3 comprises 14 residues. The CDR3, as DNA: TGTGCCAGCAGACCGACAGCCAGTAATGAAAAACTGTTTTTT. It encodes CASRPTASNEKLFF.

This clone was counted ten times or more. V usage is TRBV2 and J usage is TRBJ1-5; tentatively, D is TRBD1 (6 bases). Germline V gene data show CDR1 as SNHLY and CDR2 as FYNNEI. This CDR3 has 16 residues. The V gene lost 4 bases and the J gene lost 4 bases, with 17 bases spanning the gap. This CDR3 reads CASSVGGLGGNQPQHF. For the CDR3, the DNA is TGTGCCAGCAGTGTGGGGGGGCTGGGGGGTAATCAGCCCCAGCATTTT.

The chain is built from TRBV30 and TRBJ1-3; D not resolved. Looked up from germline, CDR1 is GTSNPN and CDR2 is SVGIG (reference sequence). CDR3 length: 14 amino acids. V was clipped by 4 bases and J by 0 bases, with 10 bases between them. Here the CDR3 reads CAWNSYRSGNTIYF. The CDR3 DNA is TGTGCCTGGAACTCCTATCGCTCTGGAAACACCATATATTTT.

This sequence joins TRBV11-2 and TRBJ1-3, with 7 bases that match TRBD1. CDR1 and CDR2 from the germline V gene are SGHAT and FQNNGV. Trimming at V came to 0 bases and at J to 2 bases, leaving 4 bases not matched to a gene. The CDR3 sequence is 16 residues long. The CDR3 here is CASSLDPGGTGNTIYF. CDR3 DNA: TGTGCCAGCAGCTTAGATCCAGGGGGAACTGGAAACACCATATATTTT.

This clone was observed once. The chain joins TRBV30 to TRBJ1-6, with 7 positions matching TRBD1. Germline CDR1 and CDR2: GTSNPN and SVGIG (reference sequence). This CDR3 has 15 amino acids. V shed 2 bases, J shed 7 bases, and the junction held 8 bases outside the gene matches. CDR3 loop: CAWSPSGQKNSPLHF. The CDR3 bases are TGTGCCTGGAGTCCTTCGGGACAGAAGAATTCACCCCTCCACTTT.

The chain carries TRBV6-1 and TRBJ1-1; D is unclear. V gave up 9 bases and J gave up 5 bases, with 19 bases separating them. Germline V gene sequence: CDR1 MNHNS, CDR2 SASEGT. The CDR3 sequence is 14 residues long. The CDR3 here is CASFDGLPRTEAFF. The DNA for the CDR3 is TGTGCCAGTTTTGATGGTCTACCTCGAACTGAAGCTTTCTTT.

CDR3 loop: CASSIVAGISGNTIYF. CDR3 nucleotide sequence: TGTGCCAGTAGTATAGTGGCGGGGATCTCTGGAAACACCATATATTTT. The J gene is TRBJ1-3, the V gene TRBV19, with D uncertain. The CDR3 runs 16 residues. Trimming took 1 base from V and 0 from J, leaving 10 bases between them. Germline loops: CDR1 LNHDA, CDR2 SQIVND (reference sequence).

The rearrangement links TRBV2 to TRBJ1-1; D is uncertain. This CDR3 is 15 amino acids long. Germline CDR1 and CDR2: SNHLY and FYNNEI. The V end was cut by 2 bases, the J end by 0 bases, with 10 bases between. DNA for the CDR3: TGTGCCAGCAGTGAAACCCCTAACCTGAACACTGAAGCTTTCTTT. Its protein product is CASSETPNLNTEAFF.

V is TRBV5-1 and J is TRBJ2-1; D possibly corresponds to TRBD1 (5 bases). The germline V gene encodes CDR1 SGHRS and CDR2 YFSETQ. Between the trimmed V and J ends, which lost 0 bases and 1 base, there was a span of 5 bases. This CDR3 region has 14 residues. CDR3 nucleotides: TGCGCCAGCAGCTTGGGACAGTCCTACAATGAGCAGTTCTTC. Translating gives CASSLGQSYNEQFF. Looking up the rest from reference TRBV5-1 and TRBJ2-1 gives the full variable domain: KAGVTQTPRYLIKTRGQQVTLSCSPISGHRSVSWYQQTPGQGLQFLFEYFSETQRNKGNFPGRFSGRQFSNSRSEMNVSTLELGDSALYLCASSLGQSYNEQFFGPGTRLTVL.

This clone appeared once. The chain uses TRBV7-9 and TRBJ1-6; D is ambiguous. V was clipped by 0 bases and J by 6 bases, with 9 bases between them. The germline CDR1 and CDR2 sequences are SEHNR and FQNEAQ (reference sequence). The CDR3 covers 15 residues. For the CDR3, the DNA is TGTGCCAGCAGCTTAGCAGGCTCGGGTAATTCACCCCTCCACTTT. Encoded protein: CASSLAGSGNSPLHF.

The rearrangement links TRBV7-9 to TRBJ2-3; 9 bases map to TRBD1. J lost 5 bases, V lost 2 bases, and 8 bases had no gene match. This CDR3 region has 16 residues. Germline lookup yields CDR1 SEHNR and CDR2 FQNEAQ (reference sequence). The CDR3 reads CASSLLSQGAGDTQYF. CDR3 sequence (DNA): TGTGCCAGCAGCTTACTTTCACAGGGGGCAGGAGATACGCAGTATTTT.

The chain uses TRBV7-9 and TRBJ2-3; D is ambiguous. The CDR3 runs 14 residues. Germline CDR1 SEHNR, CDR2 FQNEAQ (reference sequence). Between the trimmed V and J ends, which lost 3 bases and 0 bases, there was a span of 7 bases. For the CDR3, the DNA is TGTGCCAGCAGCTTCCTAGTCAGCACAGATACGCAGTATTTT. This sequence encodes CASSFLVSTDTQYF.

The chain recombines TRBV5-1 with TRBJ2-7; D is unresolved. V shed 0 bases and J shed 5 bases, with 6 bases lying between them. Germline CDR1 SGHRS, CDR2 YFSETQ. The CDR3 sequence is 12 residues long. The CDR3 nucleotides read TGCGCCAGCAGCTTGGGCTTAGACGAGCAGTACTTC. Residues: CASSLGLDEQYF.

The rearrangement joins TRBV6-1 to TRBJ2-1; 9 bases fit TRBD1. The CDR3 runs to 14 residues. The V segment lost 8 bases and the J segment 4 bases; nucleotides outside the gene matches: 6. Germline CDR1 is MNHNS and CDR2 is SASEGT. The CDR3, as DNA: TGTGCCAGCGGTTTCGGACAGGGGTACAATGAGCAGTTCTTC. Its protein product is CASGFGQGYNEQFF.

The gene calls are TRBV5-1 and TRBJ2-1; TRBD1 agrees at 7 bases. The junction had 4 bases not matched to a gene; V was cut back by 0 bases and J by 4 bases. The CDR3 contains 15 residues. CDR1 is SGHRS and CDR2 is YFSETQ in the germline V gene. CDR3 region: CASSLGQGFYNEQFF. Here the CDR3 DNA reads TGCGCCAGCAGCTTGGGACAGGGCTTTTACAATGAGCAGTTCTTC.

There are a few counts of this clone. The chain uses TRBV6-5 and TRBJ1-1; possible D gene TRBD1, 6 bases. V lost 4 bases, J lost 4 bases, and 10 bases lay in between. CDR1 is MNHEY, CDR2 SVGAGI, per germline. The CDR3 loop spans 13 amino acids. The CDR3 nucleotides are TGTGCCAGCAGTTGGGGGCGGAGCACTGAAGCTTTCTTT. Amino acid sequence: CASSWGRSTEAFF.

The chain recombines TRBV5-1 with TRBJ2-7; D gene ambiguous. The ends were cut back, 2 bases at V and 5 bases at J, with 17 bases in the middle. The CDR3 extends over 15 amino acids. The germline gives CDR1 SGHRS, CDR2 YFSETQ. This CDR3 reads CASSFRVPGTHEQYF. The CDR3 DNA sequence: TGCGCCAGCAGCTTCCGGGTCCCCGGTACCCACGAGCAGTACTTC. Combining the CDR3 with reference TRBV5-1 and TRBJ2-7 gives the whole variable domain KAGVTQTPRYLIKTRGQQVTLSCSPISGHRSVSWYQQTPGQGLQFLFEYFSETQRNKGNFPGRFSGRQFSNSRSEMNVSTLELGDSALYLCASSFRVPGTHEQYFGPGTRLTVT.

Here the CDR3 DNA reads TGTGCCAGCAGCTTAGGGGGGGGATCCTACGAGCAGTACTTC. Its protein product is CASSLGGGSYEQYF. This chain links TRBV13 with TRBJ2-7, with D possibly matching TRBD2 (6 bases). CDR1 and CDR2 (germline): PRHDT, FYEKMQ (reference sequence). Trimming removed 0 bases at V and 1 base at J, with 7 bases between. The CDR3 spans 14 residues.

This clone has a single count. The CDR3 is CASSLRLGGLSYNEQFF. The CDR3 nucleotides are TGTGCCAGCAGCTTAAGGCTAGGGGGCCTCTCCTACAATGAGCAGTTCTTC. The V gene is TRBV7-8, the J gene TRBJ2-1, with TRBD1 identical over 7 bases. The length of the CDR3 is 17 residues. The V segment lost 2 bases and the J segment 0 bases; nucleotides outside the gene matches: 7. Germline V lookup: CDR1 SGHVS, CDR2 FQNEAQ. The whole variable domain, remainder taken from reference TRBV7-8 and TRBJ2-1, is GAGVSQSPRYKVAKRGQDVALRCDPISGHVSLFWYQQALGQGPEFLTYFQNEAQLDKSGLPSDRFFAERPEGSVSTLKIQRTQQEDSAVYLCASSLRLGGLSYNEQFFGPGTRLTVL.

This clone was observed a handful of times. This rearrangement joins TRBV9 to TRBJ1-1; 8 nucleotides agree with TRBD1. Germline V gives CDR1 SGDLS, CDR2 YYNGEE. The CDR3 contains 15 residues. V was pared by 3 bases and J by 0 bases, with 4 bases of the junction left unmatched. CDR3 in DNA: TGTGCCAGCAGCGAAGGACAGGGTATGAACACTGAAGCTTTCTTT. It translates to CASSEGQGMNTEAFF.